This passage covers 3 T cell receptor beta chains from one sample sequenced in a study of monozygotic twins with inflammatory bowel disease. TCRdb re-analyzed the 5' RACE reads; it lists each CDR3 protein once, without DNA. In total, the table holds 440,000 or so distinct CDR3 sequences. Sequencing was done on a sample of blood. The origin of the receptors is a human donor with ulcerative colitis or Crohn's disease, or a healthy co-twin of an affected twin (not recorded which).

V gene TRBV15 combines with J gene TRBJ1-3; TCRdb names TRBD1, which stays unverified in the absence of DNA. The CDR3 has 15 amino acids. Germline CDR1 and CDR2: LNHNV and YYDKDF (reference sequence). The CDR3 sequence is CATSRERGSGNTIYF.

The rearrangement uses TRBV7-7 and TRBJ2-1; TCRdb's D gene call, TRBD1, goes unchecked for lack of DNA. Germline V gene lookup returns CDR1 SSHAT and CDR2 FNYEAQ (reference sequence). The CDR3 covers 13 residues. The CDR3: CASSLGRDYEQFF.

CDR3 loop: CSASQAGGDSPLHF. The chain employs TRBV20-1 and TRBJ1-6; absent DNA, TCRdb's TRBD1 call cannot be checked. Germline assignment: CDR1 DFQATT and CDR2 SNEGSKA (reference sequence). The CDR3 covers 14 residues.